This T cell receptor (beta chain) was documented in a study of cytomegalovirus exposure and HLA in healthy donors. Germline CDR1 is SGHRS and CDR2 is YFSETQ. The length of the CDR3 is 13 residues. The V end lost 4 bases, the J end lost 4 bases, and 10 bases lay between the germline ends. The PCR was carried out with 60 Vbeta primers and 13 Jbeta primers. Using immunoSEQ multiplex PCR, the repertoire was profiled, and TCRdb retains in-frame clones only, with some absent. The repertoire holds 75,000 to 100,000 clones, with 64% as singletons. The chain employs TRBV5-1 and TRBJ2-3; the D gene is possibly TRBD1 (5 bases). This TCR derives from a man aged 55-75 years in good health and CMV-seronegative. The specimen was PBMCs. The CDR3 spells CASSAQGSDTQYF. The CDR3 DNA reads as TGCGCCAGCAGCGCGCAGGGTTCAGATACGCAGTATTTT.